This T cell receptor beta chain was identified during a study of cytomegalovirus exposure and HLA in healthy donors. Study-level results: Later analysis identified 16,951 TCR beta sequences associated with HLA alleles, using a false discovery rate threshold of 0.05. Indistinguishable V segments, including TRBV6-2 and TRBV6-3, were excluded.

The PCR was carried out with 60 Vbeta primers and 13 Jbeta primers. The assay was immunoSEQ multiplex PCR, and TCRdb's table has in-frame clones only and misses some. In the table there are over 75,000 clones, 64% of which are singletons. Trimming at V came to 4 bases and at J to 4 bases, leaving 3 bases not matched to a gene. CDR3 size: 13 residues. Germline values: CDR1 MNHEY, CDR2 SVGAGI. In this sample, this clone turned up a few times. Its target is not known. The sample taken for sequencing was PBMCs. The source is a human donor in good health. The rearrangement links TRBV6-5 to TRBJ1-2; 7 bases are shared with TRBD1. The CDR3 region is CASSLGQIYGYTF. The CDR3 nucleotides are TGTGCCAGCAGTTTGGGACAGATCTATGGCTACACCTTC.